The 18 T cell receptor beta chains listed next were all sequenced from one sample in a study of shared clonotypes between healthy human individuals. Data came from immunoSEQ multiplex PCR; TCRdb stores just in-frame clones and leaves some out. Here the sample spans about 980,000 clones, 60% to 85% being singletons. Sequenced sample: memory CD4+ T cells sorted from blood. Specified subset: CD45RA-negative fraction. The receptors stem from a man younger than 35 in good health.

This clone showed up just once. The CDR3, as DNA: TGTGCCAGCAGCTTAGACGGCGAGCAGTACTTC. It encodes CASSLDGEQYF. The rearrangement joins TRBV5-5 to TRBJ2-7; D unresolved. The CDR3 has 11 amino acids. The V and J ends lost 2 bases and 6 bases respectively, with 6 bases between them. CDR1 SGHKS and CDR2 YYEKEE come from the germline V gene (reference sequence).

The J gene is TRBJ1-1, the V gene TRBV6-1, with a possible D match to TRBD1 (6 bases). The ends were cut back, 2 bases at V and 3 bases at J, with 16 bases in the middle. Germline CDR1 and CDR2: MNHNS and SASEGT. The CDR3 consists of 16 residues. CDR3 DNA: TGTGCCAGCAGTGAAAGGGCAGGGGTTTATGACACTGAAGCTTTCTTT. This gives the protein CASSERAGVYDTEAFF.

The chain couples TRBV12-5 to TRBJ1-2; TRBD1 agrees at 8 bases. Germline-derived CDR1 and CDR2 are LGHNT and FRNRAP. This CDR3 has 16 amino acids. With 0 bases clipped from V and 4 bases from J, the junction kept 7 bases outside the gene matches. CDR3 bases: TGTGCTAGTGGTTTGGTACGAGGACAGGGAACCTATGGCTACACCTTC. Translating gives CASGLVRGQGTYGYTF.

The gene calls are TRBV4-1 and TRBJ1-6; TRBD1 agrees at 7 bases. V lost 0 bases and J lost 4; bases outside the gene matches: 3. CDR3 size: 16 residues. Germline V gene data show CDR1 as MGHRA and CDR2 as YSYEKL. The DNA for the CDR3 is TGCGCCAGCAGCCAAGACTGGACAGGTTATAATTCACCCCTCCACTTT. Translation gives CASSQDWTGYNSPLHF.

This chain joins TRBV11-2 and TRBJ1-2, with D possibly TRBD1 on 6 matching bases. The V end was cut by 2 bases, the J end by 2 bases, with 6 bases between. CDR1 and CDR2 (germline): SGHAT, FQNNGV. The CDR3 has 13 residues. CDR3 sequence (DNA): TGTGCCAGCAGCTTACAGGGGAACTATGGCTACACCTTC. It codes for CASSLQGNYGYTF.

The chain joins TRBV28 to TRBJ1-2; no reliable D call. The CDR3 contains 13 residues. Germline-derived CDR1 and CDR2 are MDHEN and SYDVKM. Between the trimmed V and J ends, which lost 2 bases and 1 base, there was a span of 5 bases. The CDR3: CASSLTDNYGYTF. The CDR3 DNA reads TGTGCCAGCAGTTTAACGGATAACTATGGCTACACCTTC.

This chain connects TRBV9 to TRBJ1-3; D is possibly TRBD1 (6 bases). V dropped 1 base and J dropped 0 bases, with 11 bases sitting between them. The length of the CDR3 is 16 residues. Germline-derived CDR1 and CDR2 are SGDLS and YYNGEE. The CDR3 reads CASSVQGSGSGNTIYF. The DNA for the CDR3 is TGTGCCAGCAGCGTACAGGGGTCCGGCTCTGGAAACACCATATATTTT. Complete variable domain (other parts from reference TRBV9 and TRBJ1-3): DSGVTQTPKHLITATGQRVTLRCSPRSGDLSVYWYQQSLDQGLQFLIQYYNGEERAKGNILERFSAQQFPDLHSELNLSSLELGDSALYFCASSVQGSGSGNTIYFGEGSWLTVV.

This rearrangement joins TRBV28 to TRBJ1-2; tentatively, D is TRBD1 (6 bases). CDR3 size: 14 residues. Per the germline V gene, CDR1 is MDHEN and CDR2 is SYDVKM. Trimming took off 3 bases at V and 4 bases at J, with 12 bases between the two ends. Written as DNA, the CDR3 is TGTGCCAGCAGTTTGCCAGGGGCCCTCTATGGCTACACCTTC. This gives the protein CASSLPGALYGYTF.

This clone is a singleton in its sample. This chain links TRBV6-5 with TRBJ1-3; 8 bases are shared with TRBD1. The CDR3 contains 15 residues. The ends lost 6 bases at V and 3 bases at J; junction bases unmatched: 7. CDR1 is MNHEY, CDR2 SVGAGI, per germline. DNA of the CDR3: TGTGCCAGCAGAGGAACAGGGGGTCTTGGAAACACCATATATTTT. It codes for CASRGTGGLGNTIYF.

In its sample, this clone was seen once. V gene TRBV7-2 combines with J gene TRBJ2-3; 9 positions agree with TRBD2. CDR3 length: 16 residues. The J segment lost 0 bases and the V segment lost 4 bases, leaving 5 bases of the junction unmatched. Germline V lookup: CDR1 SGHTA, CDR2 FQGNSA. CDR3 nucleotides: TGTGCCAGCAGCTCTAGACTAGCGGCTAGCACAGATACGCAGTATTTT. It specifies CASSSRLAASTDTQYF. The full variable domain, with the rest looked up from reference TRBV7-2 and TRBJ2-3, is GAGVSQSPSNKVTEKGKDVELRCDPISGHTALYWYRQSLGQGLEFLIYFQGNSAPDKSGLPSDRFSAERTGGSVSTLTIQRTQQEDSAVYLCASSSRLAASTDTQYFGPGTRLTVL.

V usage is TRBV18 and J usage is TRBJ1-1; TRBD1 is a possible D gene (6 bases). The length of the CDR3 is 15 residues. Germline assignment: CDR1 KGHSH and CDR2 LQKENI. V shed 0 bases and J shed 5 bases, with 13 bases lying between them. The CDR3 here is CASSPPRAGATEAFF. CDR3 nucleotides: TGTGCCAGCTCACCACCGAGGGCAGGGGCGACTGAAGCTTTCTTT.

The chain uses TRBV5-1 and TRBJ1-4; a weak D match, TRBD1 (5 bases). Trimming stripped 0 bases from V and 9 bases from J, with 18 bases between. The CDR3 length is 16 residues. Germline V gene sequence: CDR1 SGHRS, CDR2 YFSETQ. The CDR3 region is CASSLAGSGMMQKLFF. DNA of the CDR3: TGCGCCAGCAGCTTGGCCGGGTCAGGGATGATGCAAAAACTGTTTTTT. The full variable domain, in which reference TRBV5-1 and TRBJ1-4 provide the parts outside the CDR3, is KAGVTQTPRYLIKTRGQQVTLSCSPISGHRSVSWYQQTPGQGLQFLFEYFSETQRNKGNFPGRFSGRQFSNSRSEMNVSTLELGDSALYLCASSLAGSGMMQKLFFGSGTQLSVL.

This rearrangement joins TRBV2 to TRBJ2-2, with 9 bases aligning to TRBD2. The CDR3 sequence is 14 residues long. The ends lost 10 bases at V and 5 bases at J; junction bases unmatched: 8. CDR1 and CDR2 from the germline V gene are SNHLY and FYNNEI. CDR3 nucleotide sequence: TGTGCCACCCGGGCGGGGGGGCCGACCGGGGAGCTGTTTTTT. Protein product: CATRAGGPTGELFF.

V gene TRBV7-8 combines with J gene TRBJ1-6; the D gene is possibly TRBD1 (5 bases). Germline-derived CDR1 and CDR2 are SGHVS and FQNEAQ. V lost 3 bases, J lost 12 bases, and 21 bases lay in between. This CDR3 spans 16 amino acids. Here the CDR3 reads CASSFNPTGTMGPLHF. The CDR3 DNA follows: TGTGCCAGCAGCTTTAATCCTACAGGAACTATGGGACCCCTCCACTTT.

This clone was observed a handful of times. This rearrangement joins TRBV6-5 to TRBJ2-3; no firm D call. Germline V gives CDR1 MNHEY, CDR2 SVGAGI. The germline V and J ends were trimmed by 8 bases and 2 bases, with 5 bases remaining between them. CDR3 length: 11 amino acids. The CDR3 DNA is TGTGCCAGCGGTGACACAGATACGCAGTATTTT. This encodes CASGDTDTQYF.

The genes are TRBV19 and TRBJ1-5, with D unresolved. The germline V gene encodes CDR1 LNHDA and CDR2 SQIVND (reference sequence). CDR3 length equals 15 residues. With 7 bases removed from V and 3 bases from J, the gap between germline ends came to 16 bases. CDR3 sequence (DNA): TGTGCCAGTACCATGGGGATGGTATTCAATCAGCCCCAGCATTTT. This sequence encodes CASTMGMVFNQPQHF.

The CDR3 DNA reads as TGTGCCATCGGGGACAGGGGGCGGACTGAAGCTTTCTTT. This sequence encodes CAIGDRGRTEAFF. The chain employs TRBV10-3 and TRBJ1-1; 12 bases agree with TRBD1. The CDR3 spans 13 residues. Germline V gene lookup returns CDR1 ENHRY and CDR2 SYGVKD. V gave up 8 bases and J gave up 5 bases; unmatched junction bases: 3.

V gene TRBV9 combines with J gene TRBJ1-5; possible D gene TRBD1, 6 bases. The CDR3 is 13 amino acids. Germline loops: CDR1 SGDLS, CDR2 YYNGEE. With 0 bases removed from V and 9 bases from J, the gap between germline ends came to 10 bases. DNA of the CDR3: TGTGCCAGCAGCGTAGGGCAGGGGCCGCCCCAGCATTTT. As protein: CASSVGQGPPQHF.